A selection of T cell receptor beta chains follows, all from one sample in a study of CD8 T cells in Susac syndrome. MiXCR, applied by TCRdb to the immunoSEQ multiplex PCR reads, yields one record per CDR3 protein. The table has approximately 230,000 distinct CDR3 sequences, just under 95% seen once. Specimen: CD4+ T cells from PBMCs. All receptors come from a human donor with multiple sclerosis. Both conserved end residues are part of each CDR3. A D gene is named only where the DNA matches it firmly. The size of a clone is reported for some rows only, either as once, few or many, or as a class for expanded clones.

clone_size: once; d_call: TRBD1; v_call: TRBV10-3; j_call: TRBJ1-1; cdr3_length: 18; cdr3_aa: CAISETHTRQGMNTEAFF; cdr3_nt: TGTGCCATCAGTGAGACCCACACTAGACAGGGTATGAACACTGAAGCTTTCTTT
clone_size: -; d_call: TRBD1; v_call: TRBV6-5; j_call: TRBJ1-2; cdr3_length: 12; cdr3_aa: CASGTEVYGYTF; cdr3_nt: TGTGCCAGCGGGACAGAAGTCTATGGCTACACCTTC
clone_size: -; d_call: -; v_call: TRBV7-9; j_call: TRBJ1-2; cdr3_length: 14; cdr3_aa: CASSLTEANYGYTF; cdr3_nt: TGTGCCAGCAGCCTGACGGAGGCTAACTATGGCTACACCTTC
clone_size: once; d_call: TRBD1; v_call: TRBV23-1; j_call: TRBJ1-5; cdr3_length: 15; cdr3_aa: CASNDTGGPNQPQHF; cdr3_nt: TGCGCCAGCAACGACACAGGGGGCCCCAATCAGCCCCAGCATTTT
clone_size: -; d_call: -; v_call: TRBV28; j_call: TRBJ2-3; cdr3_length: 15; cdr3_aa: CASSSQGMRTDTQYF; cdr3_nt: TGTGCCAGCAGTTCACAGGGCATGAGGACAGATACGCAGTATTTT
clone_size: -; d_call: -; v_call: TRBV4-1; j_call: TRBJ1-1; cdr3_length: 15; cdr3_aa: CASSPPGYPRAEAFF; cdr3_nt: TGCGCCAGCAGCCCTCCAGGTTACCCAAGGGCTGAAGCTTTCTTT
clone_size: -; d_call: TRBD2; v_call: TRBV15; j_call: TRBJ2-5; cdr3_length: 17; cdr3_aa: CATSRPPRAGGPETQYF; cdr3_nt: TGTGCCACCAGCAGACCCCCTCGAGCGGGAGGGCCAGAGACCCAGTACTTC
clone_size: -; d_call: -; v_call: TRBV28; j_call: TRBJ1-2; cdr3_length: 14; cdr3_aa: CASSPGTFSHGYTF; cdr3_nt: TGTGCCAGCAGTCCGGGCACCTTCTCCCATGGCTACACCTTC
clone_size: -; d_call: -; v_call: TRBV27; j_call: TRBJ2-7; cdr3_length: 13; cdr3_aa: CASSKWAGYEQYF; cdr3_nt: TGTGCCAGCAGTAAGTGGGCAGGCTACGAGCAGTACTTC
clone_size: -; d_call: -; v_call: TRBV20-1; j_call: TRBJ2-5; cdr3_length: 12; cdr3_aa: CSALDRAETQYF; cdr3_nt: TGCAGTGCTCTGGACAGAGCAGAGACCCAGTACTTC
clone_size: -; d_call: -; v_call: TRBV2; j_call: TRBJ2-3; cdr3_length: 16; cdr3_aa: CASSEKSVLLADTQYF; cdr3_nt: TGTGCCAGCAGTGAAAAGTCAGTCCTCCTAGCAGATACGCAGTATTTT
clone_size: -; d_call: -; v_call: TRBV12-3/TRBV12-4; j_call: TRBJ2-5; cdr3_length: 13; cdr3_aa: CASKQGAEETQYF; cdr3_nt: TGTGCCAGCAAACAGGGAGCAGAAGAGACCCAGTACTTC
clone_size: -; d_call: -; v_call: TRBV6-5; j_call: TRBJ2-5; cdr3_length: 13; cdr3_aa: CASSGRPQETQYF; cdr3_nt: TGTGCCAGCAGCGGACGCCCCCAAGAGACCCAGTACTTC
clone_size: few; d_call: TRBD2; v_call: TRBV11-2; j_call: TRBJ2-1; cdr3_length: 14; cdr3_aa: CASSLRTSGNEQFF; cdr3_nt: TGTGCCAGCAGCCTGAGGACTAGTGGGAATGAGCAGTTCTTC
clone_size: -; d_call: TRBD2; v_call: TRBV7-2; j_call: TRBJ2-2; cdr3_length: 16; cdr3_aa: CASSLASGRSSGELFF; cdr3_nt: TGTGCCAGCAGCTTAGCTAGCGGGAGATCCTCCGGGGAGCTGTTTTTT
clone_size: once; d_call: TRBD2; v_call: TRBV9; j_call: TRBJ2-1; cdr3_length: 16; cdr3_aa: CASSPAGTSGYNEQFF; cdr3_nt: TGTGCCAGCAGCCCCGCCGGGACTAGCGGTTACAATGAGCAGTTCTTC
clone_size: -; d_call: TRBD2; v_call: TRBV27; j_call: TRBJ2-3; cdr3_length: 14; cdr3_aa: CASSYSGYTDTQYF; cdr3_nt: TGTGCCAGCAGTTATAGCGGGTACACAGATACGCAGTATTTT
clone_size: -; d_call: -; v_call: TRBV3-1; j_call: TRBJ2-7; cdr3_length: 13; cdr3_aa: CASSRGRYYEQYF; cdr3_nt: TGTGCCAGCAGCCGGGGCAGATACTACGAGCAGTACTTC
clone_size: -; d_call: -; v_call: TRBV28; j_call: TRBJ1-1; cdr3_length: 11; cdr3_aa: CACKGNTEAFF; cdr3_nt: TGTGCCTGTAAGGGTAACACTGAAGCTTTCTTT
clone_size: -; d_call: TRBD2; v_call: TRBV5-4; j_call: TRBJ2-5; cdr3_length: 15; cdr3_aa: CASRLAGGPPETQYF; cdr3_nt: TGTGCCAGCCGGCTAGCGGGAGGGCCCCCAGAGACCCAGTACTTC
clone_size: -; d_call: -; v_call: TRBV5-1; j_call: TRBJ1-4; cdr3_length: 14; cdr3_aa: CASSWTDSNEKLFF; cdr3_nt: TGCGCCAGCAGCTGGACGGACTCTAATGAAAAACTGTTTTTT
clone_size: -; d_call: -; v_call: TRBV24-1; j_call: TRBJ2-6; cdr3_length: 13; cdr3_aa: CATLPTGANVLTF; cdr3_nt: TGTGCCACCCTTCCGACTGGGGCCAACGTCCTGACTTTC
clone_size: -; d_call: -; v_call: TRBV27; j_call: TRBJ2-5; cdr3_length: 14; cdr3_aa: CASSLRRSQETQYF; cdr3_nt: TGTGCCAGCAGTTTGAGACGGAGCCAAGAGACCCAGTACTTC
clone_size: -; d_call: -; v_call: TRBV5-1; j_call: TRBJ2-5; cdr3_length: 14; cdr3_aa: CASSSKTGPETQYF; cdr3_nt: TGCGCCAGCAGCAGTAAAACAGGGCCAGAGACCCAGTACTTC
clone_size: few; d_call: TRBD2; v_call: TRBV3-1; j_call: TRBJ2-7; cdr3_length: 14; cdr3_aa: CASSHDLAGGEQYF; cdr3_nt: TGTGCCAGCAGCCATGATCTAGCGGGCGGGGAGCAGTACTTC
clone_size: -; d_call: -; v_call: TRBV19; j_call: TRBJ1-1; cdr3_length: 15; cdr3_aa: CASSIGPGMNTEAFF; cdr3_nt: TGTGCCAGTAGTATCGGACCCGGGATGAACACTGAAGCTTTCTTT
clone_size: -; d_call: -; v_call: TRBV20-1; j_call: TRBJ1-3; cdr3_length: 14; cdr3_aa: CSASDRAAGNTIYF; cdr3_nt: TGCAGTGCTTCCGACCGGGCAGCTGGAAACACCATATATTTT
clone_size: -; d_call: -; v_call: TRBV5-1; j_call: TRBJ2-7; cdr3_length: 17; cdr3_aa: CASSLEGPGQPSYEQYF; cdr3_nt: TGCGCCAGCAGCTTGGAAGGGCCGGGTCAACCCTCCTACGAGCAGTACTTC